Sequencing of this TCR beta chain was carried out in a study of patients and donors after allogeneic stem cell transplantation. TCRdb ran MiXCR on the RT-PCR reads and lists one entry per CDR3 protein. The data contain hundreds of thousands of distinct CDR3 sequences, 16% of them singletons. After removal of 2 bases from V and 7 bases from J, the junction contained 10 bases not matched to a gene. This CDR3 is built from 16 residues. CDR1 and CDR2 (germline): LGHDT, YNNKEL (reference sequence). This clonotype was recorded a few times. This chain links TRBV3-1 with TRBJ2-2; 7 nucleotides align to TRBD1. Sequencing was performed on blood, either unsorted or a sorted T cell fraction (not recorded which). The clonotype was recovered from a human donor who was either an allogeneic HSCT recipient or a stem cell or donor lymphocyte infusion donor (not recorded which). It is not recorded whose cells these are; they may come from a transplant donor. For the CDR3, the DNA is TGTGCCAGCAGCCAAAAATTTAGGGGGCGCGGCGGGGAGCTGTTTTTT. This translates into CASSQKFRGRGGELFF.